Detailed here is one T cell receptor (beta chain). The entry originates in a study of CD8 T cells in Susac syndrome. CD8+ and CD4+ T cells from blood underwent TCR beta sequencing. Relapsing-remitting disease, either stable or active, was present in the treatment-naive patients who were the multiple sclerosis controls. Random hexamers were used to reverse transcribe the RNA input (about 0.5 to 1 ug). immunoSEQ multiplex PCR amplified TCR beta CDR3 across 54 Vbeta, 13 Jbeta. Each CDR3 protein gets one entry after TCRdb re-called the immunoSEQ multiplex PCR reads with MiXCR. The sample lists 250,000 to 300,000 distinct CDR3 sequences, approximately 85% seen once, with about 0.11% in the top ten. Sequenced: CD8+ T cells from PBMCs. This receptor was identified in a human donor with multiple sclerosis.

DNA for the CDR3: TGTGCCAGCAGCCCTCGGGACGAGAGAAATGAGCAGTTCTTC. It specifies CASSPRDERNEQFF. The rearrangement uses TRBV7-9 and TRBJ2-1, with D tentatively TRBD1 or TRBD2 (5 bases each). Germline CDR1 and CDR2: SEHNR and FQNEAQ (reference sequence). The CDR3 sequence is 14 residues long. Trimming cost V 5 bases and J 7 bases, with 15 bases left between them.